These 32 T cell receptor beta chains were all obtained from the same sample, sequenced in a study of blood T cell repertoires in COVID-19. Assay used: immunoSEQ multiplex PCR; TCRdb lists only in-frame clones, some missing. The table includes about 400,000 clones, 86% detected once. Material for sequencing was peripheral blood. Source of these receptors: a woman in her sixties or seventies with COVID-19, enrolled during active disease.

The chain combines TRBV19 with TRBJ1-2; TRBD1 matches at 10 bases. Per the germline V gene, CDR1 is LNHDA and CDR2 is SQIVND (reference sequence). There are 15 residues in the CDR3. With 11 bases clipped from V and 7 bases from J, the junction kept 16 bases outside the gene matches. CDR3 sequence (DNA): TGTGCCTGCGGGGACACAGACAGGGGGCGTGGTGGCTACACCTTC. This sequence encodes CACGDTDRGRGGYTF.

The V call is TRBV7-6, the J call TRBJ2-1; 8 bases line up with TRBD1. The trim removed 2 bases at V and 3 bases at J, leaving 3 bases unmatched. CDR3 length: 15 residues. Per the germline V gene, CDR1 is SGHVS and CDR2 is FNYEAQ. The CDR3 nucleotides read TGTGCCAGCAGCTTACCGGGACAGGTCTACAATGAGCAGTTCTTC. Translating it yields CASSLPGQVYNEQFF.

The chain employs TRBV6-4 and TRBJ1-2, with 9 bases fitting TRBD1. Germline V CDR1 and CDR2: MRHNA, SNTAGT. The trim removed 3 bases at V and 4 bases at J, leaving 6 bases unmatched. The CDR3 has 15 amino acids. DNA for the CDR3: TGTGCCAGCAGTGATTTTACAGGGGGCAGCTATGGCTACACCTTC. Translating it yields CASSDFTGGSYGYTF.

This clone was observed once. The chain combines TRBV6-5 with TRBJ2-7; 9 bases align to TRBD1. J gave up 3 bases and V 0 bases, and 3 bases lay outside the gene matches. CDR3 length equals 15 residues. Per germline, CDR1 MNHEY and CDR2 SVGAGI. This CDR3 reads CASSYSRTGVYEQYF. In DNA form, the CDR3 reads TGTGCCAGCAGTTACTCGAGGACAGGGGTCTACGAGCAGTACTTC.

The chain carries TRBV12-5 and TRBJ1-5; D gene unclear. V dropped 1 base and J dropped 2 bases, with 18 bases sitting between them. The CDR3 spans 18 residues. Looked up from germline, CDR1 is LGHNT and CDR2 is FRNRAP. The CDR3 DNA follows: TGTGCTAGTGGTTTGGCTTACCGGGAGCGGAAAGGCAATCAGCCCCAGCATTTT. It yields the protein CASGLAYRERKGNQPQHF.

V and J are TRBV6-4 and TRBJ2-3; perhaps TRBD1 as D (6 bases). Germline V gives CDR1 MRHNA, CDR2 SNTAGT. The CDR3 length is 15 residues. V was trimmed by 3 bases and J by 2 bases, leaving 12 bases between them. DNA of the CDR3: TGTGCCAGCAGTGAAGGCAGGGGTTCCACAGATACGCAGTATTTT. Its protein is CASSEGRGSTDTQYF.

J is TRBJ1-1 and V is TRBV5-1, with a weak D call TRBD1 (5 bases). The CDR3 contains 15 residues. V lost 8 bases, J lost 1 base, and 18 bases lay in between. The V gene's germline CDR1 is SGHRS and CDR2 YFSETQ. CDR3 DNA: TGCGCCAGTACCGATGGGGGGATTGGGAACACTGAAGCTTTCTTT. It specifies CASTDGGIGNTEAFF.

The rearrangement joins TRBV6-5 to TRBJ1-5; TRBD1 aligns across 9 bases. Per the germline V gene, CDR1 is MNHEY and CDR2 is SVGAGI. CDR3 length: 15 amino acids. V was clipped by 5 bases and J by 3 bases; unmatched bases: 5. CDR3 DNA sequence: TGTGCCAGCAGTACCGGGACAGGGATCAATCAGCCCCAGCATTTT. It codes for CASSTGTGINQPQHF.

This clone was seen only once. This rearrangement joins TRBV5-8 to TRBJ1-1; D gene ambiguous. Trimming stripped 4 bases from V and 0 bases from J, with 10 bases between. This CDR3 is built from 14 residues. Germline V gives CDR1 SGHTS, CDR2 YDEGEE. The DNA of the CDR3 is TGTGCCAGCAGCCGGGCGGGGTTGAACACTGAAGCTTTCTTT. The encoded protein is CASSRAGLNTEAFF.

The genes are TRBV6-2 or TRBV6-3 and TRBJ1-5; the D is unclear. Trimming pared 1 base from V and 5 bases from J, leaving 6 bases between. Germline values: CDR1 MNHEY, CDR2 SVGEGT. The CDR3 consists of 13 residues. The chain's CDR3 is CASSYFLYQPQHF. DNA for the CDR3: TGTGCCAGCAGTTACTTCCTCTATCAGCCCCAGCATTTT.

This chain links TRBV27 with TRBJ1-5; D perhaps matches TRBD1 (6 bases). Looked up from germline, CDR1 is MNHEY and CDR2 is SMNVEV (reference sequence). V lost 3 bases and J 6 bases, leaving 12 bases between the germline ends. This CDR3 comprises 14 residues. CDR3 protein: CASSFSAGAQPQHF. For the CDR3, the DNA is TGTGCCAGCAGTTTTTCGGCAGGGGCTCAGCCCCAGCATTTT.

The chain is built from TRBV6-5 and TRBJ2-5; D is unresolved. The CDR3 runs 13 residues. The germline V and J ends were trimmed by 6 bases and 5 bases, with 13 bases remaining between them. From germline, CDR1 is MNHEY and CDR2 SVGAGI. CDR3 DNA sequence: TGTGCCAGCAGGATAGCCAGTGGCGAGACCCAGTACTTC. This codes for CASRIASGETQYF.

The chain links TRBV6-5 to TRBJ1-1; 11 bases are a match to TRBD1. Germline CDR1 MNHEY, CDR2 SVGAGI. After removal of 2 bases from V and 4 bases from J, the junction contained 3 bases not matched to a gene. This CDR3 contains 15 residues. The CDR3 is CASSYPGQGVTEAFF. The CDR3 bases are TGTGCCAGCAGTTACCCGGGACAGGGGGTCACTGAAGCTTTCTTT.

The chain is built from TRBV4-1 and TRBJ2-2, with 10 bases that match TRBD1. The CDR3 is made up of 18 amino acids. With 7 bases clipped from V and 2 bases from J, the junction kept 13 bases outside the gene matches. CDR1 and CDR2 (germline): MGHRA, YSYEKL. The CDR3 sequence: CASKDRGAFGVNTGELFF. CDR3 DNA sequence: TGCGCCAGCAAGGACAGGGGGGCGTTTGGAGTCAACACCGGGGAGCTGTTTTTT.

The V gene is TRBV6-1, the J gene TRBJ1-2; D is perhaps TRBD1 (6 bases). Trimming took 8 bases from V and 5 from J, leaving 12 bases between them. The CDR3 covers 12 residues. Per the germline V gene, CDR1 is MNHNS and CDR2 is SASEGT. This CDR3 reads CASLPQGYGYTF. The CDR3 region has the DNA TGTGCCAGCCTTCCACAGGGATATGGCTACACCTTC.

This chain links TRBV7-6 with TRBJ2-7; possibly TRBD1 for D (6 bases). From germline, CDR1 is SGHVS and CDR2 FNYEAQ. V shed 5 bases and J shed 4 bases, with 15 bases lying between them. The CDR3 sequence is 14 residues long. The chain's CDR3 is CASSPTGREYEQYF. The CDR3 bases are TGTGCCAGCAGCCCAACAGGGAGAGAGTACGAGCAGTACTTC.

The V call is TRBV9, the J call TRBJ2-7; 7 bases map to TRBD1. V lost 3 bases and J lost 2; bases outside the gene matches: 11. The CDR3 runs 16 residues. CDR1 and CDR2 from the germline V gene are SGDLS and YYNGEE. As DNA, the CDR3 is TGTGCCAGCAGCGCGAACCGACAGGGTCACCCCTACGAGCAGTACTTC. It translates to CASSANRQGHPYEQYF.

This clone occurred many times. CDR3 loop: CASSRGTDPSYEQYF. The CDR3 DNA reads TGTGCCAGCAGCCGAGGGACAGACCCGTCCTACGAGCAGTACTTC. V gene TRBV3-1 (or the pseudogene TRBV3-2) combines with J gene TRBJ2-7, with 7 bases matching TRBD1. This CDR3 contains 15 residues. J lost 1 base, V lost 4 bases, and 7 bases had no gene match. In germline, CDR1 is LGHDT, CDR2 YNNKEL (reference sequence).

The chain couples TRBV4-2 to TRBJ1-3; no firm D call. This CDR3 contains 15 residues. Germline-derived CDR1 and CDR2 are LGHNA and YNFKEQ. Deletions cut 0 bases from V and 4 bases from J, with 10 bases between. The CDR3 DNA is TGTGCCAGCAGCCAAGAATCAGGTCCCGGAAACACCATATATTTT. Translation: CASSQESGPGNTIYF.

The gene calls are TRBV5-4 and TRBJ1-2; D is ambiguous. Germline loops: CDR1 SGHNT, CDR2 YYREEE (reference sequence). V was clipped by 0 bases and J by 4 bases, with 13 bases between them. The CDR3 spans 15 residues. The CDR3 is CASSLVARSVYGYTF. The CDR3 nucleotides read TGTGCCAGCAGCTTGGTGGCCCGATCTGTCTATGGCTACACCTTC. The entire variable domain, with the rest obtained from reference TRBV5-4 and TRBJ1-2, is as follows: ETGVTQSPTHLIKTRGQQVTLRCSSQSGHNTVSWYQQALGQGPQFIFQYYREEENGRGNFPPRFSGLQFPNYSSELNVNALELDDSALYLCASSLVARSVYGYTFGSGTRLTVV.

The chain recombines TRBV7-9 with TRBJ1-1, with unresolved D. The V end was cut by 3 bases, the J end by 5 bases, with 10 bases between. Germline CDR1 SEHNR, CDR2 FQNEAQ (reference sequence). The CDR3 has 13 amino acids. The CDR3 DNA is TGTGCCAGCAGCTTTCCGCCGGGAACTGAAGCTTTCTTT. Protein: CASSFPPGTEAFF. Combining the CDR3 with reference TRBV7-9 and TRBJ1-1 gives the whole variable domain DTGVSQNPRHKITKRGQNVTFRCDPISEHNRLYWYRQTLGQGPEFLTYFQNEAQLEKSRLLSDRFSAERPKGSFSTLEIQRTEQGDSAMYLCASSFPPGTEAFFGQGTRLTVV.

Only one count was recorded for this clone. The chain's CDR3 is CAWSVAGGLSTEAFF. CDR3 DNA: TGTGCCTGGAGTGTAGCGGGGGGGCTTTCAACTGAAGCTTTCTTT. The chain carries TRBV30 and TRBJ1-1, with a weak D call TRBD1 (6 bases). The germline V gene has CDR1 GTSNPN and CDR2 SVGIG (reference sequence). V shed 0 bases and J shed 5 bases, with 16 bases lying between them. CDR3 size: 15 residues.

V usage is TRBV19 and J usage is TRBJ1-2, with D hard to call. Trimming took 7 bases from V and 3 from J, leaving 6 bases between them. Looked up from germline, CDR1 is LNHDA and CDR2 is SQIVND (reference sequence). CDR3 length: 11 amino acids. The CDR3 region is CASTDYYGYTF. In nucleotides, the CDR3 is TGTGCCAGTACGGACTACTATGGCTACACCTTC.

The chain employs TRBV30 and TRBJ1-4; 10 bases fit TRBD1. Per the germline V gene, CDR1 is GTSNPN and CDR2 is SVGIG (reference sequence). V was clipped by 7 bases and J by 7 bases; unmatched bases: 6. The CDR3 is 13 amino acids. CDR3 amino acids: CAFQDRGSEKLFF. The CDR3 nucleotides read TGTGCCTTCCAGGACAGGGGGAGTGAAAAACTGTTTTTT.

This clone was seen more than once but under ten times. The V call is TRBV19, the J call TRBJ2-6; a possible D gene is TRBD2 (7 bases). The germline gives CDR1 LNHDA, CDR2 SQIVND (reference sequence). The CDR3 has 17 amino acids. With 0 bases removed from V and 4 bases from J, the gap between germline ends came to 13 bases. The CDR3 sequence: CASSIDLGGAGANVLTF. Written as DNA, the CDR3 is TGTGCCAGTAGTATAGATCTGGGGGGGGCCGGGGCCAACGTCCTGACTTTC.

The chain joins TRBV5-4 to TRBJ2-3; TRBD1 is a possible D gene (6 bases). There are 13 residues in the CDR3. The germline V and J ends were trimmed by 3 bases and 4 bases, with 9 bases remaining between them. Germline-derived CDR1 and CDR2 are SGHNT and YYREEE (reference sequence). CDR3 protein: CASSSQGPDTQYF. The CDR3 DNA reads TGTGCCAGCAGCTCACAGGGCCCAGATACGCAGTATTTT. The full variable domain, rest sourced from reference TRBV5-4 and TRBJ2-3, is ETGVTQSPTHLIKTRGQQVTLRCSSQSGHNTVSWYQQALGQGPQFIFQYYREEENGRGNFPPRFSGLQFPNYSSELNVNALELDDSALYLCASSSQGPDTQYFGPGTRLTVL.

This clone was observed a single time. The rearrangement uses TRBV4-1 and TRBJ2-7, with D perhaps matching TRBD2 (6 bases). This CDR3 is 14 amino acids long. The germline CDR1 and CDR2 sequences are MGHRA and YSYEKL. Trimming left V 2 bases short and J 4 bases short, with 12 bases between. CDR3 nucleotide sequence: TGCGCCAGCAGCCAAAACCGGGGGAGATACGAGCAGTACTTC. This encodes CASSQNRGRYEQYF.

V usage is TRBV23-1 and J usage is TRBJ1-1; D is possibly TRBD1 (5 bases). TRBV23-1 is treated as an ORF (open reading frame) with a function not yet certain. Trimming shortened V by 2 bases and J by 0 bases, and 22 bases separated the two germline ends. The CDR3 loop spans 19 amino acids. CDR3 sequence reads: CASSQKIPPTANLNTEAFF. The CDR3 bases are TGCGCCAGCAGTCAAAAAATCCCTCCGACAGCGAACTTGAACACTGAAGCTTTCTTT.

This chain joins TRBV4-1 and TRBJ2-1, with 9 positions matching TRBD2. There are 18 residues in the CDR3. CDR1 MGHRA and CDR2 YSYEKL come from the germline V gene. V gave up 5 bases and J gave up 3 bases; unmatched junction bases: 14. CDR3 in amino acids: CASSSIISSGTDYNEQFF. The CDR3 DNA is TGCGCCAGCAGCTCCATCATCTCTAGCGGGACCGACTACAATGAGCAGTTCTTC.

The CDR3 protein is CASSIKGQTNSPLHF. The CDR3 bases are TGTGCCAGTAGTATAAAGGGACAGACGAATTCACCCCTCCACTTT. The chain employs TRBV19 and TRBJ1-6, with TRBD1 matching over 7 bases. Germline V gene lookup returns CDR1 LNHDA and CDR2 SQIVND (reference sequence). The CDR3 spans 15 residues. The trim removed 2 bases at V and 7 bases at J, leaving 5 bases unmatched.

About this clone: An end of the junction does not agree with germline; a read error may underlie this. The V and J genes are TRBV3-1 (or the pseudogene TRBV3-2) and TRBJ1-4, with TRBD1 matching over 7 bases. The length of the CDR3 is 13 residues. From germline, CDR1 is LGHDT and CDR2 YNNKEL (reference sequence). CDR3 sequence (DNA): TGTGCCAGCAGACAAGGGGGCGATGAAAAACTGTTTTTT. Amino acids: CASRQGGDEKLFF.

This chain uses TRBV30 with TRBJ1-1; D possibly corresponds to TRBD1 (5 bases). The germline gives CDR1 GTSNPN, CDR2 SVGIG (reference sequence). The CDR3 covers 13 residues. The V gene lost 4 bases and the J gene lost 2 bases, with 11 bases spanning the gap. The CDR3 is CAWNAGPNTEAFF. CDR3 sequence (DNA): TGTGCCTGGAACGCAGGGCCAAACACTGAAGCTTTCTTT.